These 25 T cell receptor beta chains originate from one sample sequenced in a study of Ad26.COV2.S vaccination and SARS-CoV-2 variants. The treatment: some 19 received Ad26.COV2.S at low or high dose, single or two shots; about 5 received placebo; per-sample allocation not given. Collection of samples fell on day 63 after the first vaccine or placebo injection. Using immunoSEQ multiplex PCR, the repertoire was profiled, and TCRdb retains in-frame clones only, with some absent. Of 300,000 to 400,000 clones in the sample, about 85% were seen once. Sequences were derived from peripheral blood, sampled in a trial of Ad26.COV2.S vaccine versus placebo. The receptor source for this set is a person aged 18-60 years who received the Ad26.COV2.S COVID-19 vaccine or a placebo.

This clone was picked up one time. CDR3 residues: CASSMTVTGELFF. The CDR3 DNA reads as TGTGCCAGCAGCATGACTGTTACCGGGGAGCTGTTTTTT. The chain couples TRBV6-6 to TRBJ2-2; D is uncertain. CDR1 is MNHNY, CDR2 SVGAGI, per germline (reference sequence). There are 13 residues in the CDR3. V lost 6 bases, J lost 5 bases, and 10 bases lay in between.

The V and J genes are TRBV5-5 and TRBJ2-7, with 7 bases identical to TRBD1. The J segment lost 0 bases and the V segment lost 0 bases, leaving 3 bases of the junction unmatched. Germline V gene sequence: CDR1 SGHKS, CDR2 YYEKEE (reference sequence). The CDR3 spans 15 residues. CDR3 nucleotide sequence: TGTGCCAGCAGCTTGGCCGGGACAGTCTCCTACGAGCAGTACTTC. Its protein product is CASSLAGTVSYEQYF.

The DNA of the CDR3 is TGTGCCAGCAGGTTGACAGACCAGAACACTGAAGCTTTCTTT. Its protein product is CASRLTDQNTEAFF. This chain joins TRBV7-9 and TRBJ1-1; TRBD1 is a possible D gene (5 bases). CDR3 length: 14 amino acids. Germline-derived CDR1 and CDR2 are SEHNR and FQNEAQ (reference sequence). The V end lost 6 bases, the J end lost 1 base, and 12 bases lay between the germline ends. Using reference TRBV7-9 and TRBJ1-1 for the parts outside the CDR3, the full variable domain is DTGVSQNPRHKITKRGQNVTFRCDPISEHNRLYWYRQTLGQGPEFLTYFQNEAQLEKSRLLSDRFSAERPKGSFSTLEIQRTEQGDSAMYLCASRLTDQNTEAFFGQGTRLTVV.

The V call is TRBV10-2, the J call TRBJ2-1; unclear D gene. The CDR3 has 15 amino acids. The V gene lost 5 bases and the J gene lost 6 bases, with 17 bases spanning the gap. Germline assignment: CDR1 WSHSY and CDR2 SAAADI. DNA for the CDR3: TGCGCCAGCAGTCTGACCCGACCGCCCGGCAATGAGCAGTTCTTC. This translates into CASSLTRPPGNEQFF.

The genes are TRBV15 and TRBJ2-7; D is perhaps TRBD1 or TRBD2 (7 bases each). Trimming stripped 1 base from V and 4 bases from J, with 14 bases between. Germline CDR1 reads LNHNV; CDR2 reads YYDKDF (reference sequence). The CDR3 consists of 15 residues. CDR3 in amino acids: CATSRVPRGGYEQYF. CDR3 bases: TGTGCCACCAGCAGAGTCCCCAGGGGGGGGTACGAGCAGTACTTC.

The chain has TRBV7-9 and TRBJ1-6; no clear D gene. Trimming took off 1 base at V and 6 bases at J, with 1 base between the two ends. The length of the CDR3 is 12 residues. CDR1 and CDR2 (germline): SEHNR, FQNEAQ (reference sequence). The CDR3 here is CASSLGNSPLHF. The DNA of the CDR3 is TGTGCCAGCAGCTTAGGTAATTCACCCCTCCACTTT.

The chain links TRBV10-3 to TRBJ2-6; 7 positions match TRBD1. Germline V gives CDR1 ENHRY, CDR2 SYGVKD. CDR3 length: 16 amino acids. After removal of 10 bases from V and 0 bases from J, the junction contained 9 bases not matched to a gene. The chain's CDR3 is CATGTADLSGANVLTF. The CDR3 DNA sequence: TGTGCCACCGGGACAGCGGACCTCTCTGGGGCCAACGTCCTGACTTTC.

CDR3 region: CASSLRGREYEQYF. The DNA of the CDR3 is TGTGCCAGCAGTTTAAGGGGGAGAGAGTACGAGCAGTACTTC. The chain employs TRBV27 and TRBJ2-7; tentatively, D is TRBD1 (6 bases). V lost 2 bases to trimming and J lost 4 bases, with 12 bases between them. Germline V gene lookup returns CDR1 MNHEY and CDR2 SMNVEV (reference sequence). This CDR3 spans 14 amino acids.

The chain has TRBV18 and TRBJ1-2, with D tentatively TRBD1 (6 bases). Germline CDR1 reads KGHSH; CDR2 reads LQKENI. V gave up 3 bases and J gave up 0 bases, with 17 bases separating them. This CDR3 has 17 residues. CDR3: CASSPIGGLQTNYGYTF. The CDR3 coding sequence is TGTGCCAGCTCACCTATAGGGGGTCTACAGACTAACTATGGCTACACCTTC. Filled out from reference TRBV18 and TRBJ1-2, the complete variable domain reads NAGVMQNPRHLVRRRGQEARLRCSPMKGHSHVYWYRQLPEEGLKFMVYLQKENIIDESGMPKERFSAEFPKEGPSILRIQQVVRGDSAAYFCASSPIGGLQTNYGYTFGSGTRLTVV.

This clone was recorded many times. The gene calls are TRBV19 and TRBJ1-6; 11 nucleotides align to TRBD1. CDR1 is LNHDA and CDR2 is SQIVND in the germline V gene (reference sequence). Unmatched junction bases numbered 5, after V lost 7 bases and J lost 6 bases. The length of the CDR3 is 15 residues. The CDR3 loop is CASTWTGGSNSPLHF. CDR3 sequence (DNA): TGTGCCAGTACTTGGACAGGGGGCAGTAATTCACCCCTCCACTTT.

The chain uses TRBV7-9 and TRBJ1-3; D is possibly TRBD1 (6 bases). V was trimmed by 1 base and J by 0 bases, leaving 13 bases between them. CDR1 is SEHNR and CDR2 is FQNEAQ in the germline V gene (reference sequence). The CDR3 extends over 17 amino acids. The CDR3 DNA follows: TGTGCCAGCAGCTTAGGGCAGGGGCCTAGCTCTGGAAACACCATATATTTT. It encodes CASSLGQGPSSGNTIYF.

The CDR3 region is CASRLLTGGNTIYF. CDR3 coding DNA: TGCGCCAGCAGGCTACTGACGGGTGGAAACACCATATATTTT. The chain combines TRBV4-1 with TRBJ1-3; D ambiguous. The V and J ends lost 6 bases and 3 bases respectively, with 12 bases between them. CDR3 size: 14 residues. The V gene's germline CDR1 is MGHRA and CDR2 YSYEKL.

A single count supports this clone. The chain is built from TRBV21-1 and TRBJ1-1. TRBV21-1 is labeled a pseudogene. This CDR3 spans 13 amino acids. The CDR3 sequence: CASTWGEDSQAFF. The CDR3 coding sequence is TGTGCCAGCACATGGGGGGAGGATAGTCAAGCTTTCTTT.

The CDR3 is CASRTGGLSTDTQYF. The DNA of the CDR3 is TGTGCCAGTAGAACGGGAGGGTTAAGCACAGATACGCAGTATTTT. The gene calls are TRBV19 and TRBJ2-3; 8 bases are shared with TRBD2. The V segment lost 6 bases and the J segment 0 bases; nucleotides outside the gene matches: 5. CDR1 is LNHDA and CDR2 is SQIVND in the germline V gene (reference sequence). The CDR3 loop spans 15 amino acids.

This clone was seen a handful of times. V usage is TRBV30 and J usage is TRBJ1-2; D is possibly TRBD1 (5 bases). Deletions cut 7 bases from V and 11 bases from J, with 17 bases between. The CDR3 has 11 residues. Germline assignment: CDR1 GTSNPN and CDR2 SVGIG (reference sequence). CDR3 bases: TGTGCCTCCCGACCCCGGGGCCGGTACACCTTC. Protein sequence: CASRPRGRYTF.

The rearrangement uses TRBV9 and TRBJ1-1, with 7 positions matching TRBD1. The germline CDR1 and CDR2 sequences are SGDLS and YYNGEE. V shed 0 bases, J shed 2 bases, and the junction held 4 bases outside the gene matches. This CDR3 contains 15 residues. Here the CDR3 DNA reads TGTGCCAGCAGCGTAGGGGACAGTAGTAACACTGAAGCTTTCTTT. It translates to CASSVGDSSNTEAFF.

The chain has TRBV2 and TRBJ2-1; D perhaps matches TRBD1 (6 bases). Trimming left V 4 bases short and J 6 bases short, with 13 bases between. CDR3 length: 14 amino acids. Germline CDR1 reads SNHLY; CDR2 reads FYNNEI. The CDR3: CASSGAGASNEQFF. The CDR3 nucleotides read TGTGCCAGCAGTGGGGCAGGGGCATCCAATGAGCAGTTCTTC.

This chain's CDR3 is CASKQTGSFYEQYF. In DNA form, the CDR3 reads TGTGCCAGCAAGCAGACAGGCTCTTTCTACGAGCAGTACTTC. The rearrangement links TRBV27 to TRBJ2-7; tentative D call: TRBD1 (6 bases). The V gene lost 7 bases and the J gene lost 3 bases, with 16 bases spanning the gap. The CDR3 spans 14 residues. Looked up from germline, CDR1 is MNHEY and CDR2 is SMNVEV (reference sequence).

The V and J genes are TRBV4-3 and TRBJ2-3, with TRBD2 matching 13 bases. The CDR3 covers 18 residues. Losses at the gene ends were 0 bases for V and 8 bases for J; bases not matched to a gene: 11. Germline-derived CDR1 and CDR2 are LGHNA and YSLEER. The DNA of the CDR3 is TGCGCCAGCAGCCAAGACGGGTTGACTAGCGGGGGGTCGGGTACGCAGTATTTT. Amino acids: CASSQDGLTSGGSGTQYF.

The rearrangement links TRBV29-1 to TRBJ2-3, with 8 bases matching TRBD1. This CDR3 comprises 14 residues. J gave up 4 bases and V 6 bases, and 9 bases lay outside the gene matches. CDR1 and CDR2 (germline): SQVTM, ANQGSEA. The CDR3 DNA reads TGCAGCGTCCGAGACAGGGGCCCGTCAGATACGCAGTATTTT. Its protein is CSVRDRGPSDTQYF.

The chain is built from TRBV5-1 and TRBJ2-1, with TRBD2 matching 8 bases. This CDR3 contains 17 residues. V gave up 4 bases and J gave up 5 bases; unmatched junction bases: 14. Germline-derived CDR1 and CDR2 are SGHRS and YFSETQ. CDR3 in DNA: TGCGCCAGCAGCCCTCGGTTCGGAGCGGGAGAGAACAATGAGCAGTTCTTC. Residues: CASSPRFGAGENNEQFF.

The V and J genes are TRBV6-5 and TRBJ1-1; D is possibly TRBD1 (6 bases). The germline V gene has CDR1 MNHEY and CDR2 SVGAGI. The CDR3 totals 16 residues. The germline V and J ends were trimmed by 0 bases and 3 bases, with 14 bases remaining between them. The CDR3 DNA reads as TGTGCCAGCAGTTACTCGAAAGGACAGTGGTACACTGAAGCTTTCTTT. Encoded protein: CASSYSKGQWYTEAFF.

This chain joins TRBV11-3 and TRBJ2-5, with D perhaps TRBD2 (5 bases). Germline CDR1 is SGHNT and CDR2 is YENEEA. With 8 bases removed from V and 4 bases from J, the gap between germline ends came to 14 bases. The CDR3 totals 13 residues. In nucleotides, the CDR3 is TGTGCCAGCGGACCGGGCCGGGGAGAGACCCAGTACTTC. Encoded protein: CASGPGRGETQYF.

Notes on this clone: At the DNA level, this CDR3 is encoded by other sequences in the same sample as well. The chain recombines TRBV7-9 with TRBJ2-3, with D hard to call. Germline V gene data show CDR1 as SEHNR and CDR2 as FQNEAQ (reference sequence). The CDR3 sequence is 12 residues long. V lost 3 bases, J lost 2 bases, and 3 bases lay in between. The CDR3 region is CASSLSTDTQYF. CDR3 nucleotide sequence: TGTGCCAGCAGCTTGTCCACAGATACGCAGTATTTT.

The chain is built from TRBV30 and TRBJ1-4; D unresolved. Germline V gene sequence: CDR1 GTSNPN, CDR2 SVGIG (reference sequence). Trimming pared 7 bases from V and 4 bases from J, leaving 16 bases between. CDR3 length: 14 amino acids. CDR3 sequence reads: CASGSRGNNEKLFF. DNA of the CDR3: TGTGCCTCTGGATCTCGAGGGAATAATGAAAAACTGTTTTTT.